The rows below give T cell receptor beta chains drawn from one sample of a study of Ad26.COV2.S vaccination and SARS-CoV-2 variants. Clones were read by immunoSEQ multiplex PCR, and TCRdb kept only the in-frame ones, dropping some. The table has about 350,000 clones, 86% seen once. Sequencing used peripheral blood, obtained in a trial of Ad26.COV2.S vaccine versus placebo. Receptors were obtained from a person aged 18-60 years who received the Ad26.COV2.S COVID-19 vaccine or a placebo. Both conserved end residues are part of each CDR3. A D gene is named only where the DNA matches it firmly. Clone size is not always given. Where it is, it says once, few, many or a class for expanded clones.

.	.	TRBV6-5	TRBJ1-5	TGTGCCAGCTCCCCATACAGGGAGGGTCAGCCCCAGCATTTT	CASSPYREGQPQHF
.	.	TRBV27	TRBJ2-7	TGTGCCAGCAGTTTAATTTTGGGATACGAGCAGTACTTC	CASSLILGYEQYF
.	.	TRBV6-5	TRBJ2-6	TGTGCCAGCAGTTTTTTTACTGACTCTGGGGCCAACGTCCTGACTTTC	CASSFFTDSGANVLTF
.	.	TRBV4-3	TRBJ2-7	TGCGCCAGCAGCCAAGTCTTCCTAGGCTCCTACGAGCAGTACTTC	CASSQVFLGSYEQYF
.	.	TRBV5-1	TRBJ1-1	TGCGCCAGCAGCTTGTACGTTATGAACACTGAAGCTTTCTTT	CASSLYVMNTEAFF
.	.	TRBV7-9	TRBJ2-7	TGTGCCAGCAGCTTAGTAGGGGAGACCCACGAGCAGTACTTC	CASSLVGETHEQYF
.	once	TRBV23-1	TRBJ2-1	TGCGCCAGCAGTCCTCACGGGAAGTCCTACAATGAGCAGTTCTTC	CASSPHGKSYNEQFF
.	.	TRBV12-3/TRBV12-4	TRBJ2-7	TGTGCCAGCAACCCCGGAGGCTCCTACGAGCAGTACTTC	CASNPGGSYEQYF
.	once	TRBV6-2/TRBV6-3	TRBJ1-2	TGTGCCAGCAGTTACTCGAACTCCCTTGGCTACACCTTC	CASSYSNSLGYTF
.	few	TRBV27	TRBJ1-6	TGTGCCAGCAGTTTAAGTGATTATAATTCACCCCTCCACTTT	CASSLSDYNSPLHF
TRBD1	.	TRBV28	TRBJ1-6	TGTGCCAGCACCACCGGGACAGGGCACTCACCCCTCCACTTT	CASTTGTGHSPLHF
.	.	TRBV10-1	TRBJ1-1	TGCGCCAGCCGAAACGACGTCTACGGGTCCACTGAAGCTTTCTTT	CASRNDVYGSTEAFF
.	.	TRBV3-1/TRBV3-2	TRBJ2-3	TGTGCCAGCAGCCGGGGGACCCATAGCACAGATACGCAGTATTTT	CASSRGTHSTDTQYF
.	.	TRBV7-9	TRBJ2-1	TGTGCCAGCAGCTTAACGGGAGAGAATGAGCAGTTCTTC	CASSLTGENEQFF
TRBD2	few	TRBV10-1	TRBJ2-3	TGCGCCAGCAGTGAGTCTAGCGGGGGCTACACAGATACGCAGTATTTT	CASSESSGGYTDTQYF
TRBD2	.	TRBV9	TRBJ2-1	TGTGCCAGCAGCGTACCGAGCGGGAACTACAATGAGCAGTTCTTC	CASSVPSGNYNEQFF